A single sample gave rise to the 7 T cell receptor beta chains below, sequenced in a study of radiation and T cells in renal cell carcinoma. The time point here: baseline pretreatment blood. The treatment was: 15 Gy SBRT to primary tumor, nephrectomy 4 weeks later. Generated by immunoSEQ multiplex PCR, the TCRdb table keeps only in-frame clones and is missing some. The repertoire holds some 110,000 clones, with around 84% as singletons. Sequenced material: blood, taken from a patient whose treatment included radiotherapy and nephrectomy. The source is a woman aged 55-75 years with renal cell carcinoma.

V usage is TRBV10-3 and J usage is TRBJ1-1, with D perhaps matching TRBD1 (6 bases). V dropped 2 bases and J dropped 1 base, with 8 bases sitting between them. The CDR3 length is 14 residues. Germline V gene sequence: CDR1 ENHRY, CDR2 SYGVKD. The CDR3 DNA reads TGTGCCATCAGTGAGAGGGGGTGGAACACTGAAGCTTTCTTT. Protein product: CAISERGWNTEAFF.

This clone was counted between two and nine times. This chain connects TRBV10-3 to TRBJ1-1, with D maybe TRBD1 (5 bases). Trimming stripped 6 bases from V and 5 bases from J, with 19 bases between. CDR1 and CDR2 from the germline V gene are ENHRY and SYGVKD. CDR3 length: 15 amino acids. CDR3 loop: CAISPMAVTDTEAFF. In DNA form, the CDR3 reads TGTGCCATCAGCCCAATGGCGGTGACAGATACTGAAGCTTTCTTT.

The gene calls are TRBV28 and TRBJ1-5; D unresolved. Germline V gives CDR1 MDHEN, CDR2 SYDVKM. The CDR3 loop spans 16 amino acids. Deletions cut 6 bases from V and 0 bases from J, with 15 bases between. CDR3 sequence reads: CASSPHLGDSNQPQHF. The DNA of the CDR3 is TGTGCCAGCAGCCCCCACCTTGGGGATAGCAATCAGCCCCAGCATTTT.

The V and J genes are TRBV5-3 and TRBJ1-4; D might be TRBD1 (5 bases). TRBV5-3 is given ORF status, its function remaining uncertain. CDR3 length: 15 amino acids. Trimming removed 0 bases at V and 4 bases at J, with 10 bases between. CDR3 region: CARSLVGTVNEKLFF. The CDR3, as DNA: TGTGCCAGAAGCTTGGTGGGGACGGTTAATGAAAAACTGTTTTTT.

This chain connects TRBV9 to TRBJ2-6; D gene uncertain. This CDR3 has 18 amino acids. CDR1 SGDLS and CDR2 YYNGEE come from the germline V gene. Trimming shortened V by 0 bases and J by 2 bases, and 15 bases separated the two germline ends. Here the CDR3 reads CASSVAPWARAGANVLTF. DNA of the CDR3: TGTGCCAGCAGCGTAGCCCCGTGGGCCCGCGCTGGGGCCAACGTCCTGACTTTC.

This clone appeared a single time. V is TRBV6-1 and J is TRBJ1-2; a weak D match, TRBD1 (5 bases). From germline, CDR1 is MNHNS and CDR2 SASEGT. This CDR3 is built from 15 residues. V shed 3 bases and J shed 4 bases, with 15 bases lying between them. The DNA for the CDR3 is TGTGCCAGCAGTGAGGGACCGCAGTTTCCCTATGGCTACACCTTC. It yields the protein CASSEGPQFPYGYTF.

This chain links TRBV19 with TRBJ2-7; 12 bases map to TRBD1. V was clipped by 6 bases and J by 7 bases; unmatched bases: 7. This CDR3 is 14 amino acids long. Germline V lookup: CDR1 LNHDA, CDR2 SQIVND (reference sequence). The CDR3 reads CASRGTGGIWEQYF. Written as DNA, the CDR3 is TGTGCCAGTAGAGGGACAGGGGGCATCTGGGAGCAGTACTTC.